This TCR beta chain originates from a study of chemoradiotherapy in HPV16-positive cancers. Study-level information: Candidate HPV-specific T-cell clones and common TCR motifs came from functional assays in a couple of HPV16-positive patients. Study-level results: During treatment, candidate HPV-specific clones and E7-related motifs expanded in tumor. The functional HPV-specific definition rests on just a couple of HPV16-positive patients.

Only in-frame clones appear in the TCRdb table, and some are missing; sequencing was by immunoSEQ multiplex PCR. The sample contains 65,000 to 80,000 clones, 88% of which appear only once. Per germline, CDR1 MGHDK and CDR2 SYGVNS. Deletions cut 3 bases from V and 12 bases from J, with 15 bases between. The length of the CDR3 is 13 residues. Over chemoradiotherapy, repertoires were sampled more than once. This clone has a single count. What it recognizes is unknown. The V call is TRBV25-1, the J call TRBJ2-1; no reliable D call. This receptor was identified in a human donor with HPV-associated anogenital cancer. Material: blood, obtained from a patient who underwent chemoradiotherapy. The CDR3 DNA reads TGTGCCAGCAGTGATAGGGATCATCCTGCGCAGTTCTTC. Protein sequence: CASSDRDHPAQFF.